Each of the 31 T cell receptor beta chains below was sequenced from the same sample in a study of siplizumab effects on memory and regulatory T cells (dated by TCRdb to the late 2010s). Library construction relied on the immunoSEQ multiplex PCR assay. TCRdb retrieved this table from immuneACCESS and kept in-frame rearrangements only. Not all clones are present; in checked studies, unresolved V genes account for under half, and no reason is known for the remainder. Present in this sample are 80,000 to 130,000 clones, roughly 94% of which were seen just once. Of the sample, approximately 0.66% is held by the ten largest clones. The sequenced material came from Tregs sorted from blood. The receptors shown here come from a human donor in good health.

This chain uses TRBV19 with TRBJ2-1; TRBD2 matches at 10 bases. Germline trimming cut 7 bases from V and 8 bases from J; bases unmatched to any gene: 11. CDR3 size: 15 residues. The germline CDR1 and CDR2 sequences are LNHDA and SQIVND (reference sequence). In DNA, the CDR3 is TGTGCCAGTACCCCTAGCGGGAGTCGAAGGGATGAGCAGTTCTTC. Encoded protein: CASTPSGSRRDEQFF.

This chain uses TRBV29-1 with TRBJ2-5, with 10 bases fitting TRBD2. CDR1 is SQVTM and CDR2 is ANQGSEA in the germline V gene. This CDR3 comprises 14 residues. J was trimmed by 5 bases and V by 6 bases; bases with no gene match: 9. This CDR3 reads CSVTTSGTFETQYF. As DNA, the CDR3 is TGCAGCGTCACAACTAGCGGGACTTTCGAGACCCAGTACTTC.

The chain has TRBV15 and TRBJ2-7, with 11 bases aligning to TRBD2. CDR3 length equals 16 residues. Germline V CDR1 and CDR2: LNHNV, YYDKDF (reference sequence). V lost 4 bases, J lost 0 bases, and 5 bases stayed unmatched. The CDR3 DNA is TGTGCCACCAGCAAGAAAACTAGCGGGAGCTCCTACGAGCAGTACTTC. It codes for CATSKKTSGSSYEQYF.

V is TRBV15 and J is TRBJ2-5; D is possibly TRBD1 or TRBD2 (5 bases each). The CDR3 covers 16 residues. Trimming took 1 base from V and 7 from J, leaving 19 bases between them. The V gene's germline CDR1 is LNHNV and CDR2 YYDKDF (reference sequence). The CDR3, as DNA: TGTGCCACCAGCAGAGTGGGGCAGGGCGCGAGGGGGACCCAGTACTTC. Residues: CATSRVGQGARGTQYF. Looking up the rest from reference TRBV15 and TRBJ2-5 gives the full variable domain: DAMVIQNPRYQVTQFGKPVTLSCSQTLNHNVMYWYQQKSSQAPKLLFHYYDKDFNNEADTPDNFQSRRPNTSFCFLDIRSPGLGDTAMYLCATSRVGQGARGTQYFGPGTRLLVL.

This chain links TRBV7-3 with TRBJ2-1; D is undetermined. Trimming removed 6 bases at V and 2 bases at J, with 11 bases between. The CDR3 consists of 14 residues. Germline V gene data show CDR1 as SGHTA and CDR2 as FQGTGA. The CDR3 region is CASSKGRTYNEQFF. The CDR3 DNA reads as TGTGCCAGCAGTAAAGGACGAACCTACAATGAGCAGTTCTTC.

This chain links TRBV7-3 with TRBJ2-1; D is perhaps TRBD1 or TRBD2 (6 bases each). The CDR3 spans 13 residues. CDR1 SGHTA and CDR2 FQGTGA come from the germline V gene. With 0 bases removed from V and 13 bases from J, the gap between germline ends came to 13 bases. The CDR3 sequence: CASSLTGGAPQFF. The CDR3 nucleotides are TGTGCCAGCAGCTTAACCGGGGGCGCACCTCAGTTCTTC.

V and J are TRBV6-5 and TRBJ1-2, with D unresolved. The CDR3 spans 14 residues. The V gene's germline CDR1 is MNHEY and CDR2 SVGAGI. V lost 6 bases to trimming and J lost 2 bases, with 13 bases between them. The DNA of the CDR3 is TGTGCCAGCAGGACCAACCATCCGAACTATGGCTACACCTTC. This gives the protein CASRTNHPNYGYTF.

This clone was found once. CDR3 sequence reads: CASTRPGQGAREQYF. CDR3 coding DNA: TGTGCCAGCACCCGACCCGGACAGGGGGCGAGAGAGCAGTACTTC. V usage is TRBV6-1 and J usage is TRBJ2-7, with 11 positions matching TRBD1. This CDR3 is built from 15 residues. Germline V gene lookup returns CDR1 MNHNS and CDR2 SASEGT. Trimming took 7 bases from V and 7 from J; bases not matched to a gene: 12.

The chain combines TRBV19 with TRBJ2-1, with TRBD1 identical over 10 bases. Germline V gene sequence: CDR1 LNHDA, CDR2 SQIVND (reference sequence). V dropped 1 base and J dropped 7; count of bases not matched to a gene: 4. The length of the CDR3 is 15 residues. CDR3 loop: CASSIGGTGDNEQFF. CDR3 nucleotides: TGTGCCAGTAGTATAGGGGGGACAGGGGATAATGAGCAGTTCTTC.

CDR3 protein: CASSAGTQETQYF. CDR3 nucleotides: TGCGCCAGCAGCGCCGGGACCCAAGAGACCCAGTACTTC. The rearrangement uses TRBV5-1 and TRBJ2-5, with D perhaps TRBD1 or TRBD2 (5 bases each). Trimming cost V 4 bases and J 1 base, with 8 bases left between them. Germline CDR1 is SGHRS and CDR2 is YFSETQ. The CDR3 runs 13 residues.

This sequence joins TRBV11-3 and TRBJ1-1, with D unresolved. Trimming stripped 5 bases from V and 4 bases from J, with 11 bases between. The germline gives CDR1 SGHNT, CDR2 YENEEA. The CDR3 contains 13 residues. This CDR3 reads CASSIQASTEAFF. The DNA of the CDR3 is TGTGCCAGCAGCATTCAGGCCTCCACTGAAGCTTTCTTT.

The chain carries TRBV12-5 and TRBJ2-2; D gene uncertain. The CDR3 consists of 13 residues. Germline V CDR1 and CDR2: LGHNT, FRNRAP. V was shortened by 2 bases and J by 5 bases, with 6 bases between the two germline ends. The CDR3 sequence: CASGLSPTGELFF. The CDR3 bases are TGTGCTAGTGGTTTGAGTCCTACCGGGGAGCTGTTTTTT.

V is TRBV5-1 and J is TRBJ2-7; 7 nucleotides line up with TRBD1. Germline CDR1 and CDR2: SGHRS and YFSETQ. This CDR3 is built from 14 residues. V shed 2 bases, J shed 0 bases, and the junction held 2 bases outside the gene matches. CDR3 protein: CASSLQGRSYEQYF. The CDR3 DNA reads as TGCGCCAGCAGCTTACAGGGGCGCTCCTACGAGCAGTACTTC. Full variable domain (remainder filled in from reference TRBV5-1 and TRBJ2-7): KAGVTQTPRYLIKTRGQQVTLSCSPISGHRSVSWYQQTPGQGLQFLFEYFSETQRNKGNFPGRFSGRQFSNSRSEMNVSTLELGDSALYLCASSLQGRSYEQYFGPGTRLTVT.

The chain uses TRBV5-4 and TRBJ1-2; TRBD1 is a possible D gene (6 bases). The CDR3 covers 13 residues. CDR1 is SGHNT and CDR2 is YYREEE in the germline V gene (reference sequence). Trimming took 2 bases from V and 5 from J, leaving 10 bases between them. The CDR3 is CASSFDRSYGYTF. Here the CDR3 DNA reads TGTGCCAGCAGCTTTGACAGGAGTTATGGCTACACCTTC.

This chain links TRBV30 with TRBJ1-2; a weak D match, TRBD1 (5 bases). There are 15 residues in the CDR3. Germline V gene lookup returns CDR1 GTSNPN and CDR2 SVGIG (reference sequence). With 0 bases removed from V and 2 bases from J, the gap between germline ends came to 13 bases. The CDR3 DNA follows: TGTGCCTGGAGTGTAATCTGGGGGGTCAACTATGGCTACACCTTC. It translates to CAWSVIWGVNYGYTF.

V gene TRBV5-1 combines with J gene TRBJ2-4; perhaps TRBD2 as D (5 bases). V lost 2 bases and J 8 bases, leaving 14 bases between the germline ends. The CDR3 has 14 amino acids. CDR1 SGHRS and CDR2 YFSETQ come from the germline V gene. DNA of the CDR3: TGCGCCAGCAGCTTCTGGCGGGCTGATGACATTCAGTACTTC. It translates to CASSFWRADDIQYF. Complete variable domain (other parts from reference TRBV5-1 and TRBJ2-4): KAGVTQTPRYLIKTRGQQVTLSCSPISGHRSVSWYQQTPGQGLQFLFEYFSETQRNKGNFPGRFSGRQFSNSRSEMNVSTLELGDSALYLCASSFWRADDIQYFGAGTRLSVL.

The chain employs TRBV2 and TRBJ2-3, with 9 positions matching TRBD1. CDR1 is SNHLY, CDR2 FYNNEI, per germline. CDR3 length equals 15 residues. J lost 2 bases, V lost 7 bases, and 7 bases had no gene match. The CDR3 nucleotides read TGTGCCAGCACCTTACAGGGGGCCCTCACAGATACGCAGTATTTT. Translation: CASTLQGALTDTQYF.

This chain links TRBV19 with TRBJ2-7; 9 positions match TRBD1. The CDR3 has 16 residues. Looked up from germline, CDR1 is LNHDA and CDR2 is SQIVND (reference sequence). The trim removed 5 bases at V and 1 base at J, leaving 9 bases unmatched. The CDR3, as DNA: TGTGCCAGTAGTGCATTGCCTGGACAGGGGTCCTACGAGCAGTACTTC. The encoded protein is CASSALPGQGSYEQYF.

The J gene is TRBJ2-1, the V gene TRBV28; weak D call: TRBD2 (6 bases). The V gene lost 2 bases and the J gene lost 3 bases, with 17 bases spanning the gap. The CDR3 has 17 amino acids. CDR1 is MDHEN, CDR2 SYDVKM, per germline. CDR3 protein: CASSLLYYAGLYNEQFF. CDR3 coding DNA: TGTGCCAGCAGTTTACTGTATTACGCGGGACTCTACAATGAGCAGTTCTTC.

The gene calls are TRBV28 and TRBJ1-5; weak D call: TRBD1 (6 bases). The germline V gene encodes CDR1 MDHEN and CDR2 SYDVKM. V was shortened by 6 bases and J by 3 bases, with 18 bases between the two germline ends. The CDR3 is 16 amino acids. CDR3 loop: CASRAGASLYNQPQHF. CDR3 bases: TGTGCCAGCAGAGCAGGGGCCAGCCTTTACAATCAGCCCCAGCATTTT.

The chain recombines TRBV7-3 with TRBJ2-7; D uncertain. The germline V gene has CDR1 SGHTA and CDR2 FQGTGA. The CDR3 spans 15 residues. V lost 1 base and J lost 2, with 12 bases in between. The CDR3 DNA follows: TGTGCCAGCAGCTTAAGCGGCAGCAGCACCTACGAGCAGTACTTC. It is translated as CASSLSGSSTYEQYF.

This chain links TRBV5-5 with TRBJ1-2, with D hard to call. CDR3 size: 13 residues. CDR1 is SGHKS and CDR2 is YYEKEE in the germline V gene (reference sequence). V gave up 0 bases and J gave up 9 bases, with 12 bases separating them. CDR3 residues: CASSLGRAQSYTF. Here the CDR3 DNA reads TGTGCCAGCAGCTTGGGGAGGGCCCAGAGCTACACCTTC.

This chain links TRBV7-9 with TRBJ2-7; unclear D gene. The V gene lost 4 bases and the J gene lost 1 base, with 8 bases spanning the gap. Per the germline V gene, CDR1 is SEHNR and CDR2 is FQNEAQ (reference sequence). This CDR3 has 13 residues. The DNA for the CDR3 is TGTGCCAGCAGCTACAGACAATCCTACGAGCAGTACTTC. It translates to CASSYRQSYEQYF.

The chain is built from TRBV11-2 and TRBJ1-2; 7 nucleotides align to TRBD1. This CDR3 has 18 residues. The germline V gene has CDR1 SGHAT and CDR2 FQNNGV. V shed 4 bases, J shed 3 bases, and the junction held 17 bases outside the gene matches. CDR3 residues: CASSSRLTAMDRHYGYTF. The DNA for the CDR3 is TGTGCCAGCAGCTCAAGACTTACCGCGATGGACAGGCACTATGGCTACACCTTC.

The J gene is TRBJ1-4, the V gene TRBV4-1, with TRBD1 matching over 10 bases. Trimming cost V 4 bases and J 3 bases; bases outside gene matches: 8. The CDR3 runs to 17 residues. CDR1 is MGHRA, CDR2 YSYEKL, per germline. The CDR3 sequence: CASSPRDRGRSNEKLFF. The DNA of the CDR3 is TGCGCCAGCAGCCCAAGGGACAGGGGAAGGTCTAATGAAAAACTGTTTTTT.

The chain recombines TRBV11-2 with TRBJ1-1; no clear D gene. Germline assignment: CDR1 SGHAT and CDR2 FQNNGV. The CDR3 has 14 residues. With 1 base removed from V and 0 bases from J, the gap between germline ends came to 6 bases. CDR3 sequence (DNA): TGTGCCAGCAGCTTAGTACGGCTGAACACTGAAGCTTTCTTT. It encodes CASSLVRLNTEAFF. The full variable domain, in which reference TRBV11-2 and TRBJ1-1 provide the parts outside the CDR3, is EAGVAQSPRYKIIEKRQSVAFWCNPISGHATLYWYQQILGQGPKLLIQFQNNGVVDDSQLPKDRFSAERLKGVDSTLKIQPAKLEDSAVYLCASSLVRLNTEAFFGQGTRLTVV.

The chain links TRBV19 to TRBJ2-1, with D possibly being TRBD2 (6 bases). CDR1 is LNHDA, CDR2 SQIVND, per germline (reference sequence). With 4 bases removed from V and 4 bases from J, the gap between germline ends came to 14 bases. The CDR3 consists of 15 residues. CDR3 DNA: TGTGCCAGTAGTACGGCCCTCGGGAGATACAATGAGCAGTTCTTC. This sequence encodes CASSTALGRYNEQFF.

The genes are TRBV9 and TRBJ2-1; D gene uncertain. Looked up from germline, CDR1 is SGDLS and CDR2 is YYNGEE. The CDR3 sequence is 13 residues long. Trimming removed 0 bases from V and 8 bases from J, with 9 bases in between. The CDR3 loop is CASSVDMSYEQFF. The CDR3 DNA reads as TGTGCCAGCAGCGTAGATATGAGTTATGAGCAGTTCTTC.

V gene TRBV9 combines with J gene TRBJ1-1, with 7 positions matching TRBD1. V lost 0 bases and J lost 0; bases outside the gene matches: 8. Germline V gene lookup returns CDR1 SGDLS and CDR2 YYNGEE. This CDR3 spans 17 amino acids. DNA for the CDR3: TGTGCCAGCAGCGTAGGTCGACAGGGTTGGATGAACACTGAAGCTTTCTTT. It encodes CASSVGRQGWMNTEAFF.

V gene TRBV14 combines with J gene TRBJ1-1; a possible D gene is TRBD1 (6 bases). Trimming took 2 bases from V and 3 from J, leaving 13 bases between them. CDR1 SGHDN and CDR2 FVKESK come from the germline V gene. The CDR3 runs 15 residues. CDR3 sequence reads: CASSQKNREDTEAFF. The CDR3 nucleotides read TGTGCCAGCAGCCAAAAAAACAGGGAGGACACTGAAGCTTTCTTT.

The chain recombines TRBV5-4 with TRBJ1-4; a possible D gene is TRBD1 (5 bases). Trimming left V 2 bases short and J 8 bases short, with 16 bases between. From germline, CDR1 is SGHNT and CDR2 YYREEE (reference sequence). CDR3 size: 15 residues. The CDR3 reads CASSFDLGEREKLFF. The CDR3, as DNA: TGTGCCAGCAGCTTCGATTTGGGGGAGAGGGAAAAACTGTTTTTT. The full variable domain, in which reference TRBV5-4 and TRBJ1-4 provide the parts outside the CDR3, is ETGVTQSPTHLIKTRGQQVTLRCSSQSGHNTVSWYQQALGQGPQFIFQYYREEENGRGNFPPRFSGLQFPNYSSELNVNALELDDSALYLCASSFDLGEREKLFFGSGTQLSVL.